This TCR beta chain was sequenced in a study of identifying expanded T cells in peripheral blood. The V gene's germline CDR1 is LGHNA and CDR2 YSLEER. There are 18 residues in the CDR3. Trimming removed 4 bases at V and 5 bases at J, with 25 bases between. Points on this clone: No antigen is known for it.

Notes on the study in general: Clone count variance between two-week samples rose with total template count. Differentially abundant clones: roughly 1.2 between replicates, roughly 16 at approximately 14 days, 19 to 20 at four.

The assay was immunoSEQ multiplex PCR, and TCRdb's table has in-frame clones only and misses some. Among 95,000 to 150,000 clones listed, approximately 88% were seen once. V is TRBV4-3 and J is TRBJ2-3; D is perhaps TRBD2 (7 bases). The clonotype originates from a person aged 18 to 70 in good health. The sequenced sample was blood. CDR3 coding DNA: TGCGCCAGCAGCCGGACCTGGCGGGGAGGGGGAACGGGAGATACGCAGTATTTT. It is translated as CASSRTWRGGGTGDTQYF.